The entry below describes one TCR beta chain. The data stem from a study of cytomegalovirus exposure and HLA in healthy donors. A multiplex PCR was run with 60 Vbeta primers and 13 Jbeta primers. Here immunoSEQ multiplex PCR was the method, and the copy in TCRdb shows in-frame clones only, minus some. The table has just under 45,000 clones, approximately 47% seen once. Germline V gene lookup returns CDR1 SGHTA and CDR2 FQGNSA. The J segment lost 1 base and the V segment lost 5 bases, leaving 5 bases of the junction unmatched. The CDR3 loop spans 16 amino acids. The chain recombines TRBV7-2 with TRBJ2-2, with 9 bases aligning to TRBD2. Specimen: PBMCs. This TCR came from a man aged 55 to 69 in good health and CMV-seronegative. The CDR3 spells CASSAFSGRNTGELFF. The CDR3 DNA follows: TGTGCCAGCAGCGCCTTTAGCGGGAGGAACACCGGGGAGCTGTTTTTT.